This TCR beta chain stems from a study of regulatory T cells in long-lasting Graves disease. This clonotype was counted many times. Its matching antigen is unknown. Study-wide points: Patients whose Graves' disease persisted exhibited lower TCR diversity than those newly diagnosed. Since the sample size was small, accuracy may have been reduced.

Relying on iRepertoire HTBI primers and Arm-PCR of CDR3 regions, the team built TCR beta libraries. TCRdb re-analysed the multiplex PCR reads in MiXCR, keeping a single row per CDR3 protein. The sample has over 500,000 distinct CDR3 sequences; roughly 16% are singletons. Documented time point: newly diagnosed GD, antithyroid drugs for less than 3 months. RNA isolated from PBMCs was used to make the TCR library. These same data were also listed under a study on T cells in Graves' hyperthyroidism and ophthalmopathy.

The TCR sequence derives from a man aged 18 to 35 with Graves disease. Sequencing used peripheral blood mononuclear cells (PBMCs), obtained at new diagnosis, from a patient treated with antithyroid drugs.

The CDR3 bases are TGTGCCAGCAGTTTCCGACCGCGCTCCTACGAGCAGTACTTC. Protein: CASSFRPRSYEQYF. The chain combines TRBV27 with TRBJ2-7; D ambiguous. Trimming took 3 bases from V and 0 from J, leaving 9 bases between them. Germline CDR1 MNHEY, CDR2 SMNVEV (reference sequence). CDR3 length: 14 amino acids.